These T cell receptor beta chains were read from a single sample in a study of shared clonotypes between healthy human individuals. TCRdb's copy holds only in-frame clones and misses some; the assay was immunoSEQ multiplex PCR. The sample holds some 2,400,000 clones, approximately 95% seen once. The sequencing input was naive CD4+ T cells sorted from blood. These receptor sequences come from a man aged 18 to 29 in good health. Both conserved end residues are part of each CDR3. A D gene is named only where the DNA matches it firmly. Not all rows give a size; the values are once, few, many and, for expanded clones, a class.

d_call,j_call,clone_size,v_call,cdr3_aa,cdr3_nt
.,TRBJ1-4,.,TRBV25-1,CASSGARKLFF,TGTGCCAGCAGTGGGGCGAGGAAACTGTTTTTT
TRBD2,TRBJ2-1,.,TRBV14,CASSVLAERNEQFF,TGTGCCAGCTCGGTGCTAGCGGAAAGAAATGAGCAGTTCTTC
.,TRBJ2-1,.,TRBV27,CASSSSPKSSYNEQFF,TGTGCCAGCAGTTCCTCGCCGAAGAGCTCCTACAATGAGCAGTTCTTC
.,TRBJ1-1,.,TRBV2,CASSSGGAINEAFF,TGTGCCAGCAGTAGTGGAGGGGCGATTAATGAAGCTTTCTTT
.,TRBJ2-1,.,TRBV5-1,CASSLARPPNEQFF,TGCGCCAGCAGCTTGGCTAGACCCCCCAATGAGCAGTTCTTC
.,TRBJ2-3,.,TRBV28,CASSLYLDTDTQYF,TGTGCCAGCAGTCTTTACTTAGACACAGATACGCAGTATTTT
.,TRBJ1-5,.,TRBV4-1,CASSQPPGVAVASNQPQHF,TGCGCCAGCAGCCAGCCCCCGGGCGTGGCAGTCGCTAGCAATCAGCCCCAGCATTTT
.,TRBJ1-5,.,TRBV30,CAWSLSGNSNQPQHF,TGTGCCTGGAGTTTGAGTGGGAACAGCAATCAGCCCCAGCATTTT
.,TRBJ1-4,.,TRBV10-2,CASSAWALDEKLFF,TGCGCCAGCAGTGCGTGGGCATTAGATGAAAAACTGTTTTTT
TRBD1,TRBJ2-5,.,TRBV5-1,CASSFRTGDQETQYF,TGCGCCAGCAGCTTCCGGACAGGCGACCAAGAGACCCAGTACTTC
TRBD1,TRBJ1-2,.,TRBV6-5,CASTPGQAHYGYTF,TGTGCCAGCACCCCTGGACAGGCCCATTATGGCTACACTTTC
TRBD1,TRBJ1-2,.,TRBV6-1,CASSEGQGLSYTF,TGTGCCAGCAGTGAAGGACAGGGTTTAAGCTACACCTTC
.,TRBJ1-4,.,TRBV2,CASKPGREKLFF,TGTGCCAGCAAACCCGGGCGGGAAAAACTGTTTTTT
.,TRBJ2-1,.,TRBV5-4,CASSWEWSNEQFF,TGTGCCAGCAGTTGGGAATGGAGCAATGAGCAGTTCTTC
.,TRBJ2-7,.,TRBV5-1,CASSHGVDSYEQYF,TGCGCCAGCAGTCACGGGGTAGACAGTTACGAGCAGTACTTC
.,TRBJ2-7,.,TRBV5-4,CASSLIGTPYEQYF,TGTGCCAGCAGCTTGATCGGGACCCCCTACGAGCAGTACTTC
TRBD1,TRBJ1-1,once,TRBV7-9,CASSLARKQGAVGTEAFF,TGTGCCAGCAGCTTAGCGCGGAAACAGGGGGCTGTTGGCACTGAAGCTTTCTTT
.,TRBJ2-7,.,TRBV6-4,CASPQREGGSEQYF,TGTGCCAGCCCCCAACGGGAAGGGGGGAGCGAGCAGTACTTC
TRBD1,TRBJ1-2,.,TRBV30,CASGGNYGYTF,TGTGCCTCAGGGGGGAACTATGGCTACACCTTC
TRBD1,TRBJ2-7,.,TRBV30,CAWQTGGQYEQYF,TGTGCCTGGCAAACAGGGGGCCAGTACGAGCAGTACTTC
.,TRBJ2-7,.,TRBV11-3,CASRGPSYEQYF,TGTGCCAGCAGAGGGCCGTCCTACGAGCAGTACTTC
.,TRBJ1-2,.,TRBV2,CASSPGGDGYTF,TGTGCCAGCAGTCCCGGGGGGGATGGCTACACCTTC
.,TRBJ2-1,.,TRBV6-1,CASRVGLLGSEEFF,TGTGCCAGCAGGGTTGGACTCCTGGGGTCTGAGGAGTTCTTC
TRBD1,TRBJ1-2,.,TRBV5-1,CASSFTTTGGSNYGYTF,TGCGCCAGCAGCTTCACGACTACAGGGGGCTCTAACTATGGCTACACCTTC
.,TRBJ2-3,.,TRBV29-1,CSSHEWGSTDTQYF,TGCAGCTCCCATGAATGGGGATCCACAGATACGCAGTATTTT
.,TRBJ2-7,.,TRBV5-1,CASSLGGGAAYEQYF,TGCGCCAGCAGCCTCGGAGGGGGAGCGGCTTACGAGCAGTACTTC
TRBD2,TRBJ2-7,.,TRBV10-1,CASSAGTSGGIYEQYF,TGCGCCAGCAGTGCAGGGACTAGCGGGGGGATCTACGAGCAGTACTTC
TRBD1,TRBJ2-7,.,TRBV4-1,CASSLEEGGQVLSYEQYF,TGCGCCAGCAGCCTAGAAGAGGGGGGACAGGTCCTCTCCTACGAGCAGTACTTC
.,TRBJ2-3,.,TRBV10-3,CAISWRGVTDTQYF,TGTGCCATCAGTTGGCGGGGAGTCACAGATACGCAGTATTTT
.,TRBJ2-2,.,TRBV6-5,CASTRASSTGELFF,TGTGCCAGTACCAGGGCCTCTAGCACCGGGGAGCTGTTTTTT
.,TRBJ2-3,.,TRBV27,CASSPAGASTDTQYF,TGTGCCAGCAGCCCCGCTGGGGCTAGCACAGATACGCAGTATTTT
.,TRBJ2-5,.,TRBV6-6,CASSYWGAQETQYF,TGTGCCAGCAGTTATTGGGGGGCCCAAGAGACCCAGTACTTC
TRBD1,TRBJ1-4,.,TRBV18,CASSLTGTGGLRTNEKLFF,TGTGCCAGCTCACTCACCGGGACAGGGGGCTTAAGAACTAATGAAAAACTGTTTTTT
TRBD1,TRBJ2-7,.,TRBV19,CASVNSRQGAYEQYF,TGTGCCAGCGTCAATTCACGACAGGGAGCTTACGAGCAGTACTTC
.,TRBJ2-7,.,TRBV30,CAWSGTGGGSSYEQYF,TGTGCCTGGAGTGGAACCGGAGGCGGAAGCTCCTACGAGCAGTACTTC
.,TRBJ1-6,.,TRBV10-3,CAISTYNSPLHF,TGTGCCATCAGCACCTATAATTCACCCCTCCACTTT
.,TRBJ2-5,.,TRBV6-5,CASGQRETQYF,TGTGCCAGCGGACAACGCGAGACCCAGTACTTC
TRBD1,TRBJ2-7,.,TRBV18,CASSPGTGDGYEQYF,TGTGCCAGCTCACCCGGGACAGGGGATGGGTACGAGCAGTACTTC
.,TRBJ2-5,.,TRBV30,CAWNPGGQETQYF,TGTGCCTGGAATCCCGGCGGGCAAGAGACCCAGTACTTC
.,TRBJ1-1,.,TRBV7-8,CASSFRGAEAFF,TGTGCCAGCAGCTTCCGGGGGGCTGAAGCTTTCTTT
TRBD2,TRBJ2-3,.,TRBV7-6,CASSLGPVGTRLTDTQYF,TGTGCCAGCAGCTTAGGGCCCGTGGGGACTAGGCTCACAGATACGCAGTATTTT
.,TRBJ1-1,once,TRBV6-5,CASSYTFGGSNTEAFF,TGTGCCAGCAGTTACACCTTCGGGGGCTCGAACACTGAAGCTTTCTTT
TRBD1,TRBJ1-4,.,TRBV10-1,CASSGSTGTGVQTNEKLFF,TGCGCCAGCAGTGGAAGCACCGGGACAGGGGTTCAAACTAATGAAAAACTGTTTTTT
.,TRBJ1-4,.,TRBV28,CASSLCDRFIKCNEKLFF,TGTGCCAGCAGTTTATGTGACCGCTTTATTAAGTGTAATGAAAAACTGTTTTTT
TRBD1,TRBJ2-7,.,TRBV30,CAWSWGQGASYEQYF,TGTGCCTGGAGTTGGGGGCAGGGGGCCTCCTACGAGCAGTACTTC
.,TRBJ2-5,.,TRBV5-1,CASSLGVETQYF,TGCGCCAGCAGCTTGGGGGTAGAGACCCAGTACTTC
.,TRBJ2-2,.,TRBV5-1,CASRTAPNTGELFF,TGCGCCAGCAGGACAGCCCCGAACACCGGGGAGCTGTTTTTT